One sample yielded the 30 T cell receptor beta chains listed below, sequenced in a study of blood T cell repertoires in COVID-19. Here immunoSEQ multiplex PCR was the method, and the copy in TCRdb shows in-frame clones only, minus some. The sample consists of 69,000 or so clones, approximately 82% of them appearing once. What was sequenced was peripheral blood. These receptors were collected from a woman of 80 years or more with acute or convalescent COVID-19.

V is TRBV2 and J is TRBJ1-6, with D possibly being TRBD1 (5 bases). Germline loops: CDR1 SNHLY, CDR2 FYNNEI. V shed 4 bases and J shed 0 bases, with 16 bases lying between them. This CDR3 region has 18 residues. The CDR3 spells CASSVMEGENSYNSPLHF. The CDR3 DNA reads as TGTGCCAGCAGTGTAATGGAAGGGGAAAACTCCTATAATTCACCCCTCCACTTT.

The chain links TRBV29-1 to TRBJ2-3; D is possibly TRBD1 (5 bases). Germline V gives CDR1 SQVTM, CDR2 ANQGSEA. The length of the CDR3 is 14 residues. The V end was cut by 2 bases, the J end by 1 base, with 10 bases between. The CDR3 protein is CSVESIGGTDTQYF. The CDR3 nucleotides are TGCAGCGTTGAATCGATAGGGGGCACAGATACGCAGTATTTT.

This sequence joins TRBV7-6 and TRBJ2-7, with TRBD2 matching over 8 bases. V lost 5 bases and J lost 4; bases outside the gene matches: 7. CDR1 SGHVS and CDR2 FNYEAQ come from the germline V gene. The CDR3 totals 14 residues. CDR3 sequence (DNA): TGTGCCAGCAGCCCCGGGGGGGGAGTATACGAGCAGTACTTC. This gives the protein CASSPGGGVYEQYF.

The gene calls are TRBV27 and TRBJ2-7; 7 bases are shared with TRBD2. This CDR3 has 14 residues. Germline assignment: CDR1 MNHEY and CDR2 SMNVEV (reference sequence). Unmatched junction bases numbered 7, after V lost 5 bases and J lost 3 bases. CDR3 protein: CASSIGTKRYEQYF. The CDR3 DNA reads as TGTGCCAGCAGTATAGGGACTAAACGCTACGAGCAGTACTTC.

In its sample, this clone was seen once. The chain employs TRBV11-2 and TRBJ1-1, with 9 bases lining up with TRBD1. V trimming: 4 bases; J trimming: 0 bases; junction bases outside the gene matches: 9. This CDR3 is 17 amino acids long. Germline assignment: CDR1 SGHAT and CDR2 FQNNGV. The CDR3 DNA sequence: TGTGCCAGCAGCTCAGACAGGGGGGCGAACATGAACACTGAAGCTTTCTTT. Its protein product is CASSSDRGANMNTEAFF.

CDR3 residues: CATSPGRANEKLFF. Here the CDR3 DNA reads TGTGCCACCAGCCCTGGGAGGGCTAATGAAAAACTGTTTTTT. The V and J genes are TRBV15 and TRBJ1-4; D is ambiguous. Trimming removed 5 bases from V and 3 bases from J, with 10 bases in between. Germline V gives CDR1 LNHNV, CDR2 YYDKDF (reference sequence). This CDR3 contains 14 residues.

The V call is TRBV27, the J call TRBJ1-1; weak D call: TRBD1 (5 bases). V lost 3 bases to trimming and J lost 1 base, with 15 bases between them. Germline CDR1 reads MNHEY; CDR2 reads SMNVEV (reference sequence). The CDR3 length is 16 residues. The CDR3 here is CASSFGDRFSNTEAFF. The CDR3 bases are TGTGCCAGCAGTTTCGGAGACAGATTTTCGAACACTGAAGCTTTCTTT.

The chain combines TRBV7-9 with TRBJ1-3; maybe TRBD1 (5 bases). V lost 4 bases and J 8 bases, leaving 9 bases between the germline ends. The CDR3 loop spans 12 amino acids. The V gene's germline CDR1 is SEHNR and CDR2 FQNEAQ (reference sequence). CDR3 region: CASSSAGHTIYF. DNA for the CDR3: TGTGCCAGCAGCTCTGCGGGGCACACCATATATTTT.

The V gene is TRBV30, the J gene TRBJ2-7; 7 nucleotides align to TRBD1. Germline loops: CDR1 GTSNPN, CDR2 SVGIG (reference sequence). The trim removed 3 bases at V and 2 bases at J, leaving 4 bases unmatched. The CDR3 totals 13 residues. CDR3 amino acids: CAWSRQGPYEQYF. The CDR3 coding sequence is TGTGCCTGGAGCAGACAGGGACCCTACGAGCAGTACTTC.

The V call is TRBV18, the J call TRBJ1-4; a possible D gene is TRBD1 (6 bases). V was shortened by 6 bases and J by 7 bases, with 12 bases between the two germline ends. Germline V lookup: CDR1 KGHSH, CDR2 LQKENI. The CDR3 length is 13 residues. CDR3 sequence: CASSTGGAEKLFF. The CDR3 DNA follows: TGTGCCAGCTCGACGGGGGGCGCTGAAAAACTGTTTTTT.

In this sample, this clone turned up once. The chain carries TRBV2 and TRBJ1-4; TRBD1 agrees at 7 bases. The CDR3 sequence is 15 residues long. The germline gives CDR1 SNHLY, CDR2 FYNNEI. Losses at the gene ends were 6 bases for V and 4 bases for J; bases not matched to a gene: 8. The CDR3, as DNA: TGTGCCAGCAGAGCCGAGGGACAGTTTAATGAAAAACTGTTTTTT. Its translation: CASRAEGQFNEKLFF.

The gene calls are TRBV5-6 and TRBJ1-1; D gene unclear. Trimming took 6 bases from V and 0 from J, leaving 9 bases between them. There are 13 residues in the CDR3. Germline CDR1 and CDR2: SGHDT and YYEEEE. CDR3 nucleotide sequence: TGTGCCAGCACCCTTGACTTGAACACTGAAGCTTTCTTT. Its translation: CASTLDLNTEAFF.

The chain joins TRBV2 to TRBJ2-1; 9 nucleotides line up with TRBD2. V dropped 6 bases and J dropped 4; count of bases not matched to a gene: 7. CDR1 SNHLY and CDR2 FYNNEI come from the germline V gene. The CDR3 contains 15 residues. The CDR3 loop is CASRVTSGVYNEQFF. As DNA, the CDR3 is TGTGCCAGCAGGGTGACTAGCGGAGTATACAATGAGCAGTTCTTC.

This rearrangement joins TRBV6-6 to TRBJ2-7, with D perhaps TRBD2 (5 bases). This CDR3 region has 12 residues. Between the trimmed V and J ends, which lost 2 bases and 4 bases, there was a span of 6 bases. Germline V gives CDR1 MNHNY, CDR2 SVGAGI (reference sequence). CDR3 coding DNA: TGTGCCAGCAGTTACGAGCGGTACGAGCAGTACTTC. Translated, it gives CASSYERYEQYF.

V and J are TRBV6-5 and TRBJ1-2; D unresolved. Per germline, CDR1 MNHEY and CDR2 SVGAGI. This CDR3 contains 14 residues. V shed 0 bases and J shed 8 bases, with 13 bases lying between them. CDR3 loop: CASSYSSRGQGYTF. The CDR3 DNA sequence: TGTGCCAGCAGTTACTCGAGTCGGGGTCAGGGCTACACCTTC.

The V call is TRBV5-1, the J call TRBJ1-3; D is unclear. With 4 bases removed from V and 0 bases from J, the gap between germline ends came to 14 bases. Germline CDR1 reads SGHRS; CDR2 reads YFSETQ. This CDR3 contains 16 residues. CDR3 region: CASSPEGRSSGNTIYF. In DNA form, the CDR3 reads TGCGCCAGCAGCCCGGAGGGCAGGAGCTCTGGAAACACCATATATTTT.

Regarding this clone: No conserved phenylalanine or tryptophan ends this CDR3, so it is likely a read error. The chain employs TRBV6-5 and TRBJ1-1; 9 bases agree with TRBD1. This CDR3 has 14 amino acids. With 8 bases clipped from V and 2 bases from J, the junction kept 6 bases outside the gene matches. The V gene's germline CDR1 is MNHEY and CDR2 SVGAGI. Written as DNA, the CDR3 is TGTGCCAGCGACCGGGACAGGGAAAACACTGAAGCTTTCCTT. Its translation is CASDRDRENTEAFL.

V usage is TRBV11-2 and J usage is TRBJ2-5, with D possibly TRBD2 on 5 matching bases. This CDR3 comprises 12 residues. V shed 10 bases and J shed 0 bases, with 9 bases lying between them. Germline lookup yields CDR1 SGHAT and CDR2 FQNNGV. The CDR3: CATARDQETQYF. The CDR3 DNA sequence: TGTGCCACCGCGAGGGACCAAGAGACCCAGTACTTC.

The V and J genes are TRBV9 and TRBJ1-4; D unclear. The V end lost 1 base, the J end lost 6 bases, and 7 bases lay between the germline ends. From germline, CDR1 is SGDLS and CDR2 YYNGEE. The length of the CDR3 is 13 residues. The CDR3 DNA reads TGTGCCAGCAGCGTACATGCAGATGAAAAACTGTTTTTT. It translates to CASSVHADEKLFF.

V gene TRBV7-9 combines with J gene TRBJ2-7, with 10 positions matching TRBD2. V lost 6 bases, J lost 3 bases, and 5 bases stayed unmatched. The CDR3 covers 14 residues. Germline V lookup: CDR1 SEHNR, CDR2 FQNEAQ (reference sequence). In nucleotides, the CDR3 is TGTGCCAGCAGTCTAGCGGGAGTCCACTACGAGCAGTACTTC. Amino acids: CASSLAGVHYEQYF.

This clone appeared a single time. CDR3 DNA: TGTGCCAGCAGCGCCCGACAGGGTGGGACTGAAGCTTTCTTT. As protein: CASSARQGGTEAFF. The chain couples TRBV3-1 (or the pseudogene TRBV3-2) to TRBJ1-1; 7 nucleotides align to TRBD1. The V and J ends lost 5 bases and 5 bases, in that order; junction bases with no gene match: 8. The CDR3 has 14 amino acids. Per the germline V gene, CDR1 is LGHDT and CDR2 is YNNKEL (reference sequence).

V gene TRBV7-2 combines with J gene TRBJ2-2; 8 nucleotides align to TRBD1. The CDR3 is 14 residues long. V lost 4 bases and J lost 6; bases outside the gene matches: 4. CDR1 and CDR2 from the germline V gene are SGHTA and FQGNSA. In DNA, the CDR3 is TGTGCCAGCAGCTCACAGGGGGTGGCCGGGGAGCTGTTTTTT. It specifies CASSSQGVAGELFF.

The chain recombines TRBV7-9 with TRBJ1-1, with D perhaps matching TRBD1 (6 bases). Trimming shortened V by 4 bases and J by 7 bases, and 16 bases separated the two germline ends. This CDR3 region has 14 residues. Per germline, CDR1 SEHNR and CDR2 FQNEAQ (reference sequence). In DNA, the CDR3 is TGTGCCAGCAGCTCAGGGGACCTAGGCAGTGAAGCTTTCTTT. Protein product: CASSSGDLGSEAFF.

This clone was detected a few times. The rearrangement uses TRBV19 and TRBJ1-6; D might be TRBD1 (5 bases). Germline CDR1 is LNHDA and CDR2 is SQIVND (reference sequence). The germline V and J ends were trimmed by 9 bases and 7 bases, with 19 bases remaining between them. This CDR3 spans 15 amino acids. Written as DNA, the CDR3 is TGTGCCAGCCAGATCCAGGGCGTGGGAAATTCACCCCTCCACTTT. Amino acid sequence: CASQIQGVGNSPLHF.

This chain uses TRBV5-6 with TRBJ1-6; 9 bases line up with TRBD1. Trimming took 2 bases from V and 7 from J; bases not matched to a gene: 1. Germline V gives CDR1 SGHDT, CDR2 YYEEEE. CDR3 length: 14 residues. CDR3 DNA: TGTGCCAGCAGCTTTGACAGGGGGAATTCACCCCTCCACTTT. This translates into CASSFDRGNSPLHF.

The J gene is TRBJ1-3, the V gene TRBV6-5, with a possible D match to TRBD1 (6 bases). CDR3 length equals 14 residues. Germline V gives CDR1 MNHEY, CDR2 SVGAGI. Trimming cost V 6 bases and J 1 base, with 10 bases left between them. The CDR3 DNA sequence: TGTGCCAGCAGAACAGGGAATTCTGGAAACACCATATATTTT. Its protein product is CASRTGNSGNTIYF.

V is TRBV3-1 (or the pseudogene TRBV3-2) and J is TRBJ1-2, with TRBD1 as a possible D gene (5 bases). Trimming pared 1 base from V and 4 bases from J, leaving 16 bases between. The CDR3 has 16 residues. Germline V gene sequence: CDR1 LGHDT, CDR2 YNNKEL (reference sequence). The CDR3 protein is CASSQASGRVIYGYTF. The CDR3 region has the DNA TGTGCCAGCAGCCAAGCATCCGGCAGGGTTATCTATGGCTACACCTTC.

This sequence joins TRBV6-5 and TRBJ1-4; D unclear. Trimming took 2 bases from V and 4 from J, leaving 5 bases between them. Per germline, CDR1 MNHEY and CDR2 SVGAGI. This CDR3 has 13 residues. DNA for the CDR3: TGTGCCAGCAGTTACGACATTAATGAAAAACTGTTTTTT. It encodes CASSYDINEKLFF.

The gene calls are TRBV19 and TRBJ2-7; TRBD1 might be the D (5 bases). The CDR3 extends over 13 amino acids. Deletions cut 0 bases from V and 8 bases from J, with 11 bases between. In germline, CDR1 is LNHDA, CDR2 SQIVND (reference sequence). CDR3 region: CASSIDQGRKQYF. CDR3 bases: TGTGCCAGTAGTATAGATCAGGGCAGAAAGCAGTACTTC. Full variable domain (outside the CDR3, taken from reference TRBV19 and TRBJ2-7): DGGITQSPKYLFRKEGQNVTLSCEQNLNHDAMYWYRQDPGQGLRLIYYSQIVNDFQKGDIAEGYSVSREKKESFPLTVTSAQKNPTAFYLCASSIDQGRKQYFGPGTRLTVT.

This chain uses TRBV6-2 or TRBV6-3 with TRBJ1-5; possibly TRBD1 for D (6 bases). This CDR3 region has 14 residues. Germline CDR1 reads MNHEY; CDR2 reads SVGEGT. The V end was cut by 2 bases, the J end by 6 bases, with 11 bases between. The CDR3 coding sequence is TGTGCCAGCAGTTACGTACAGGGAAGTCAGCCCCAGCATTTT. This encodes CASSYVQGSQPQHF.